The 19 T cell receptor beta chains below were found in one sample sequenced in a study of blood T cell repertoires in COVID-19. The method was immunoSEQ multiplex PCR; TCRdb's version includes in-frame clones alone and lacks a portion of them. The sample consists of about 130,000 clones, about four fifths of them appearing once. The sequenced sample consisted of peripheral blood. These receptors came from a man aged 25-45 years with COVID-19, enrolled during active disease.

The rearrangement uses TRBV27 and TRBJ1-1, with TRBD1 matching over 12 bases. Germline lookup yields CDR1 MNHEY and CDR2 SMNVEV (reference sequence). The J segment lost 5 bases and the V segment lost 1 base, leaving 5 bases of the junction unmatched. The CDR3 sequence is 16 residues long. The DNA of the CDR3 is TGTGCCAGCAGTTTATTGGGACAGGGGGCGCGGACTGAAGCTTTCTTT. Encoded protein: CASSLLGQGARTEAFF.

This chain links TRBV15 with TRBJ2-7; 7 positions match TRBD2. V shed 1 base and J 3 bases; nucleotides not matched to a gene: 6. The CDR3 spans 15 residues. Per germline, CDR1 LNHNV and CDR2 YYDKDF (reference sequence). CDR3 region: CATSRAAGAGYEQYF. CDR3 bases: TGTGCCACCAGCAGAGCGGCGGGAGCGGGCTACGAGCAGTACTTC.

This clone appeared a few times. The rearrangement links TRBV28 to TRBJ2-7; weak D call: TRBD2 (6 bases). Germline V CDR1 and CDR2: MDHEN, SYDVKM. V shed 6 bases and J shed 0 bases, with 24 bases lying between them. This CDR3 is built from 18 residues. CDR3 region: CASSPSPGLGSSSYEQYF. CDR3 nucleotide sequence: TGTGCCAGCAGCCCTTCTCCGGGACTGGGGTCGAGCTCCTACGAGCAGTACTTC.

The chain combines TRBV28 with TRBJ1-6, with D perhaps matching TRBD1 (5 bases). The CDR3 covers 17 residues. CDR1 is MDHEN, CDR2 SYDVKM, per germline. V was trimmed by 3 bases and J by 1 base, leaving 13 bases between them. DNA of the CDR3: TGTGCCAGCAGTTTCGAGGGACTGGGATCCTATAATTCACCCCTCCACTTT. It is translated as CASSFEGLGSYNSPLHF. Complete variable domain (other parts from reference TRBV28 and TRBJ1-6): DVKVTQSSRYLVKRTGEKVFLECVQDMDHENMFWYRQDPGLGLRLIYFSYDVKMKEKGDIPEGYSVSREKKERFSLILESASTNQTSMYLCASSFEGLGSYNSPLHFGNGTRLTVT.

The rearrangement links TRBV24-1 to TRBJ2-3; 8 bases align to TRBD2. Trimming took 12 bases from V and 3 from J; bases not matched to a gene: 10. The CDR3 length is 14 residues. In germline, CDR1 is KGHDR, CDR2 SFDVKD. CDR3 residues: CAASGTRETDTQYF. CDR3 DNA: TGTGCCGCCTCCGGGACTAGGGAAACAGATACGCAGTATTTT.

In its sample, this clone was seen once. Here the CDR3 DNA reads TGCAGCGTTGGAACAGGGAATTCACCCCTCCACTTT. It codes for CSVGTGNSPLHF. The rearrangement links TRBV29-1 to TRBJ1-6; tentatively, D is TRBD1 (6 bases). The V end was cut by 4 bases, the J end by 7 bases, with 8 bases between. The germline V gene encodes CDR1 SQVTM and CDR2 ANQGSEA. CDR3 length equals 12 residues.

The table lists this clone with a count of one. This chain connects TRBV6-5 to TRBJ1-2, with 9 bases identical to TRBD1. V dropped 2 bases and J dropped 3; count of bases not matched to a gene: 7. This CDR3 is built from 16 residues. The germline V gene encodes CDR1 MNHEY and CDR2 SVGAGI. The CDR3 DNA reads TGTGCCAGCAGTTACACAGGGGACAGGGATTACTATGGCTACACCTTC. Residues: CASSYTGDRDYYGYTF.

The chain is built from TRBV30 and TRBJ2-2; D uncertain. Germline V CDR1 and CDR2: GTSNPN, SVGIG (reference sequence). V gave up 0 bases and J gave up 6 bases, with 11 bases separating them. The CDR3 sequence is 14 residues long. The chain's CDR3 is CAWSVQSQAGELFF. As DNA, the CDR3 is TGTGCCTGGAGTGTCCAGTCTCAGGCCGGGGAGCTGTTTTTT.

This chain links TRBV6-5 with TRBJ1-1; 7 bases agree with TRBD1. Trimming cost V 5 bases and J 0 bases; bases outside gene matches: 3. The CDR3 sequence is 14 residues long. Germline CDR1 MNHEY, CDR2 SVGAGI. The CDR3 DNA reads TGTGCCAGCAGTCGGGACAGTCTGAACACTGAAGCTTTCTTT. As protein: CASSRDSLNTEAFF.

CDR3 in DNA: TGCGCCAGCAGCGTTGGCGGTGATGAGCAGTTCTTC. Its translation is CASSVGGDEQFF. This chain joins TRBV5-1 and TRBJ2-1; D is undetermined. Germline V gene data show CDR1 as SGHRS and CDR2 as YFSETQ. The ends were cut back, 4 bases at V and 8 bases at J, with 10 bases in the middle. This CDR3 comprises 12 residues.

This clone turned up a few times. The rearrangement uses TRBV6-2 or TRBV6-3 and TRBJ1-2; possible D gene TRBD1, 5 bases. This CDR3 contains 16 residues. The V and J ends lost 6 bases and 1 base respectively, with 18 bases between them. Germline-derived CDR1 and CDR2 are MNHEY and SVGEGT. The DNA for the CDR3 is TGTGCCAGCAGCCCTAGGGGCCCAGTGGTTAACTATGGCTACACCTTC. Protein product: CASSPRGPVVNYGYTF.

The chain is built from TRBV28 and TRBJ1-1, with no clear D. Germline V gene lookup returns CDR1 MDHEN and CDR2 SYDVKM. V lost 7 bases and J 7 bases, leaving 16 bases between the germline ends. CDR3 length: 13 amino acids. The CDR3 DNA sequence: TGTGCCAGCACGGTAAGAACCGGCGGTGAAGCTTTCTTT. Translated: CASTVRTGGEAFF.

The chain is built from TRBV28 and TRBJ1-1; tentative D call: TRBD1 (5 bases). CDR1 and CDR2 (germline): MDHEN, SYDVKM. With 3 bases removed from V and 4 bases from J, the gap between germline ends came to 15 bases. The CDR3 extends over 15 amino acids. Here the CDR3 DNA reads TGTGCCAGCAGTTTTCTCGACTCAAGGGGCACTGAAGCTTTCTTT. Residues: CASSFLDSRGTEAFF.

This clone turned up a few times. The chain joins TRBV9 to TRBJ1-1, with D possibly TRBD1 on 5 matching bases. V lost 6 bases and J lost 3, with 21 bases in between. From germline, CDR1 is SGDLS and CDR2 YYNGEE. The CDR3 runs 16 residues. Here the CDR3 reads CASNQGVGFVDTEAFF. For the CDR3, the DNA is TGTGCCAGCAACCAAGGGGTAGGGTTTGTGGACACTGAAGCTTTCTTT. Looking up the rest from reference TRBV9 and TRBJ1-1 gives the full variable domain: DSGVTQTPKHLITATGQRVTLRCSPRSGDLSVYWYQQSLDQGLQFLIQYYNGEERAKGNILERFSAQQFPDLHSELNLSSLELGDSALYFCASNQGVGFVDTEAFFGQGTRLTVV.

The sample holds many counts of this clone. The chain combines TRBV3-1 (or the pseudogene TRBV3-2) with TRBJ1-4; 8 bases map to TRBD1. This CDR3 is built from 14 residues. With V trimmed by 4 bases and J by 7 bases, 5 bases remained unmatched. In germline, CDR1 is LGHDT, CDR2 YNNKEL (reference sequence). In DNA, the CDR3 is TGTGCCAGCAGCCCGAGACAGGGGAGTGAAAAACTGTTTTTT. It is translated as CASSPRQGSEKLFF.

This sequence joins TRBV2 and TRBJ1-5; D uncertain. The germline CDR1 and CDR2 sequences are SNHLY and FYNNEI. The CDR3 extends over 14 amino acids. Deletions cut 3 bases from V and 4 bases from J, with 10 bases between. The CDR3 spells CASSDHQNNQPQHF. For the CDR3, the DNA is TGTGCCAGCAGTGATCACCAGAATAATCAGCCCCAGCATTTT.

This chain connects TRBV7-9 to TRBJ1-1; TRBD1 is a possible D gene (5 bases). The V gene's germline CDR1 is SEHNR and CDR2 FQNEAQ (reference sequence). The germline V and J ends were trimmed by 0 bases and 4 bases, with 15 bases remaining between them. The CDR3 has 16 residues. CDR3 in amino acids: CASSLAEQVHTTEAFF. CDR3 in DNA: TGTGCCAGCAGCTTAGCCGAACAGGTTCATACCACTGAAGCTTTCTTT.

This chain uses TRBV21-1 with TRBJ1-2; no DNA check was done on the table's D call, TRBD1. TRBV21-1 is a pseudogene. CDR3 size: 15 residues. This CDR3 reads CASSKGRHRNYGYTF. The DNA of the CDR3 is TGTGCCAGCAGCAAAGGTCGTCACAGAAACTATGGCTACACCTTC.

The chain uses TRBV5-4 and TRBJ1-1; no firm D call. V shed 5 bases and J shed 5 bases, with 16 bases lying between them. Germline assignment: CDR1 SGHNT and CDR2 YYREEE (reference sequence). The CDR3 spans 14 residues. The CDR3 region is CASSLLGSGTEAFF. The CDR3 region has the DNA TGTGCCAGCAGTCTGCTGGGGTCGGGGACTGAAGCTTTCTTT.